One TCR beta chain is described in this entry. Its specificity is unknown. Samples were assayed with immunoSEQ v3.0 at survey level. Sequencing set out to capture about 35,000-55,000 T-cell genomes per sample. Generated by immunoSEQ multiplex PCR, the TCRdb table keeps only in-frame clones and is missing some. The sample consists of tens of thousands of clones, about 94% of them appearing once. Specimens carried roughly 0.95-10 million cryopreserved PBMC before DNA extraction. This CDR3 contains 14 residues. V lost 2 bases, J lost 11 bases, and 18 bases lay in between. CDR1 is MDHEN and CDR2 is SYDVKM in the germline V gene. These data come from a study of long-term antiretroviral therapy in people with HIV. Study findings and constraints: Post-ART, diversity grew, though it stayed under transplant donor control levels.

The sequenced sample was unsorted PBMCs, obtained around 6.5 years after starting antiretroviral therapy. The source is a woman aged 40 to 49 with HIV. The chain uses TRBV28 and TRBJ1-1; TRBD1 is a possible D gene (5 bases). This CDR3 reads CASSLSGQFGGAFF. The CDR3 DNA is TGTGCCAGCAGTTTAAGTGGACAATTTGGCGGGGCTTTCTTT.